This TCR beta chain was retrieved from a study of T cells after yellow fever vaccination. Across the whole study: SMART-Seq v4 Ultra Low Input prepared libraries from low-cell fractions.

This clonotype was seen ten or more times. What it recognizes is unknown. Whole-study results and caveats: Although the secondary response was weaker, it peaked faster, at day 5 versus 15. A limited proportion of clonotypes was detected within both the CD4 and CD8 compartments.

Germline-derived CDR1 and CDR2 are MDHEN and SYDVKM. Trimming left V 8 bases short and J 1 base short, with 14 bases between. The CDR3 consists of 14 residues. Conversion of TCR transcripts into cDNA relied on 5'RACE template switching, which added a universal primer site and UMIs. TCRdb redid the calling of the 5' RACE reads with MiXCR, one entry per CDR3 protein. The repertoire holds about 320,000 distinct CDR3 sequences, with 3.5% to 4.5% as singletons. This chain joins TRBV28 and TRBJ1-1, with unresolved D. The material sequenced was PBMCs, taken 15 days after the yellow fever booster vaccination. The receptor comes from a young man who received the YFV17D yellow fever vaccine. The CDR3 bases are TGTGCCAGCGATAGGGCCCGGCAGAACACTGAAGCTTTCTTT. This sequence encodes CASDRARQNTEAFF.